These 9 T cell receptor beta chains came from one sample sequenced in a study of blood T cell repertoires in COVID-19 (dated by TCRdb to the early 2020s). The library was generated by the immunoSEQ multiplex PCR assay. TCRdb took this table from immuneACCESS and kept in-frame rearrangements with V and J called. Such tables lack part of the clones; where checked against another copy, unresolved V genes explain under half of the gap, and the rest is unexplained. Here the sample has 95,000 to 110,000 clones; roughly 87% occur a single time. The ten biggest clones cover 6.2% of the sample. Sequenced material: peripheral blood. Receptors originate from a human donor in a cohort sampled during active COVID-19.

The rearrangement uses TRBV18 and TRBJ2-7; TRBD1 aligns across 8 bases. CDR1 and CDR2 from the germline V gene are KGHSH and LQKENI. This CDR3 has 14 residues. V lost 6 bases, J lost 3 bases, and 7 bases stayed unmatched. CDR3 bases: TGTGCCAGCTCCCCTACCGACAGGGGCTACGAGCAGTACTTC. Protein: CASSPTDRGYEQYF.

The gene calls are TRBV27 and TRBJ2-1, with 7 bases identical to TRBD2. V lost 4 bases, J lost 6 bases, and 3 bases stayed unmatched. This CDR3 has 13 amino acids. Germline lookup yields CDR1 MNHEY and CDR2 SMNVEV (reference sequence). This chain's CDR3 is CASSWEGGNEQFF. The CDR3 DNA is TGTGCCAGCAGTTGGGAGGGCGGCAATGAGCAGTTCTTC.

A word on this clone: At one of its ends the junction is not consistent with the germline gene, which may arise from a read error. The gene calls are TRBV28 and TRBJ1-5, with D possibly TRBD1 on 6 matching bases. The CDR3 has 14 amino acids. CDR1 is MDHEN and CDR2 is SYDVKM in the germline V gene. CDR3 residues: CASRLYREAQPQHF. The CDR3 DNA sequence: TGTGCCAGCAGATTATACAGGGAAGCCCAGCCCCAGCATTTT.

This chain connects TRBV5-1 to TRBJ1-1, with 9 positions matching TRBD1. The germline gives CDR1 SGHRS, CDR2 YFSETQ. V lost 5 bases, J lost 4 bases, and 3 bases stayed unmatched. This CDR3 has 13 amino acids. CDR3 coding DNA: TGCGCCAGCAGATGGACAGGGGCCACTGAAGCTTTCTTT. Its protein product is CASRWTGATEAFF. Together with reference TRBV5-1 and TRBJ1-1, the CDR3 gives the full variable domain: KAGVTQTPRYLIKTRGQQVTLSCSPISGHRSVSWYQQTPGQGLQFLFEYFSETQRNKGNFPGRFSGRQFSNSRSEMNVSTLELGDSALYLCASRWTGATEAFFGQGTRLTVV.

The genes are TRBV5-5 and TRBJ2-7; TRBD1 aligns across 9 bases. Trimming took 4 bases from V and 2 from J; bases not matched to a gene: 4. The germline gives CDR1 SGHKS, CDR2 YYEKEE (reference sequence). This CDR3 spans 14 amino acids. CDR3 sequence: CASSTGQGPYEQYF. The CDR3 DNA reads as TGTGCCAGCAGCACCGGACAGGGGCCCTACGAGCAGTACTTC.

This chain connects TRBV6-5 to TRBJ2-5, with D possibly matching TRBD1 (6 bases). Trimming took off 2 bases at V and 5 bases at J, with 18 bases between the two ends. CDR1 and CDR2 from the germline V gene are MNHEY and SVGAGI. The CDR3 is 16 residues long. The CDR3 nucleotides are TGTGCCAGCAGTTACGCAAGCCAGGGGCCGGCGGAGACCCAGTACTTC. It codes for CASSYASQGPAETQYF.

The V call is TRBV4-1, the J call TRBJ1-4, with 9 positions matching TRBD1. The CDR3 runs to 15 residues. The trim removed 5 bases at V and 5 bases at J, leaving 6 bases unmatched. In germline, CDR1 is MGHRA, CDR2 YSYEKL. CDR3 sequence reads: CASSDTGTGNEKLFF. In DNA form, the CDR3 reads TGCGCCAGCAGCGACACAGGGACAGGGAATGAAAAACTGTTTTTT.

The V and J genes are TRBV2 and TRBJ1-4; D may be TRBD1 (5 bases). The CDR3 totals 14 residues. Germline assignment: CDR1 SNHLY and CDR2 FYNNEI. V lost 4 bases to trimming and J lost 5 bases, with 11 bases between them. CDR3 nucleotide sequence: TGTGCCAGCAGTGCCTGGACACAGAATGAAAAACTGTTTTTT. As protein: CASSAWTQNEKLFF.

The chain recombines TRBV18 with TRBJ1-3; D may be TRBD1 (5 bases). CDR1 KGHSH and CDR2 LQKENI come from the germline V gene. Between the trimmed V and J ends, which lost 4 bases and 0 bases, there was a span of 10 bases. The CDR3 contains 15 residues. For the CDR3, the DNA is TGTGCCAGCTCACGACAGAGCCTCTCTGGAAACACCATATATTTT. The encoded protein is CASSRQSLSGNTIYF.